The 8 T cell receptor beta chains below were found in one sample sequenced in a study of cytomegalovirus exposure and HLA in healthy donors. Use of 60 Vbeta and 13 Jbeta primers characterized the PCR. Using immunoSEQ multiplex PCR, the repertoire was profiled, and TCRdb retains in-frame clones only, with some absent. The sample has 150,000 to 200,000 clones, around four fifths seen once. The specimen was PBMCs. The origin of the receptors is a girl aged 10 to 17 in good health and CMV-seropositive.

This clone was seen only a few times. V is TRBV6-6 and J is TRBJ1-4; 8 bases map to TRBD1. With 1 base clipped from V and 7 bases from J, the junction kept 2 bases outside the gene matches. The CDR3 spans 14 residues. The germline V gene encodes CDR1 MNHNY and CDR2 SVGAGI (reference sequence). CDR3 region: CASSYLQGAEKLFF. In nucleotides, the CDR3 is TGTGCCAGCAGTTACTTGCAGGGGGCTGAAAAACTGTTTTTT.

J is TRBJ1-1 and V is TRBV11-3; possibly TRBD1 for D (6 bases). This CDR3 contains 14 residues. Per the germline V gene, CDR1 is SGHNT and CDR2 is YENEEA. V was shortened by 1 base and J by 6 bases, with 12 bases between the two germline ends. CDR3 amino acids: CASSLGVGGPEAFF. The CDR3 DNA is TGTGCCAGCAGCTTAGGGGTCGGGGGGCCTGAAGCTTTCTTT.

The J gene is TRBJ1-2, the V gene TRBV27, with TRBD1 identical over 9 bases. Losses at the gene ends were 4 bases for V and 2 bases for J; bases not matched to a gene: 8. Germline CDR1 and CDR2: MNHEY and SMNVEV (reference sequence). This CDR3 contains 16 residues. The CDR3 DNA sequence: TGTGCCAGCAGTTCCTTCCCGGGACAGGGAAACTATGGCTACACCTTC. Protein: CASSSFPGQGNYGYTF.

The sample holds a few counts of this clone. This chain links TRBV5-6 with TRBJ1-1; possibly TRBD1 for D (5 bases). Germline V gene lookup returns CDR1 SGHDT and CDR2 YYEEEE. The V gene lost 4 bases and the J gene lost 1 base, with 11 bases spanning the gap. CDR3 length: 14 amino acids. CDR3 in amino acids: CASSAGLANTEAFF. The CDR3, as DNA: TGTGCCAGCAGCGCGGGACTCGCGAACACTGAAGCTTTCTTT.

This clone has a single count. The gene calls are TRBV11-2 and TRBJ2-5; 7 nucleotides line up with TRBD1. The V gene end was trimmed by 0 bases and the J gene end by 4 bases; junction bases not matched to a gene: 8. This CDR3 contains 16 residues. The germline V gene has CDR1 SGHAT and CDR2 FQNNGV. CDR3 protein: CASSLDLIGGRETQYF. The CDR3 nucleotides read TGTGCCAGCAGCTTAGATCTTATAGGGGGCAGAGAGACCCAGTACTTC.

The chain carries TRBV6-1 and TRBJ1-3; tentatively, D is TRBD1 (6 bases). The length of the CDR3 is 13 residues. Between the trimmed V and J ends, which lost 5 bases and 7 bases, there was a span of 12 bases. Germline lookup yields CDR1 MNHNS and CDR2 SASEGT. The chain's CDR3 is CASSPGQPNTIYF. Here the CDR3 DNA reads TGTGCCAGCAGTCCTGGACAGCCCAACACCATATATTTT.

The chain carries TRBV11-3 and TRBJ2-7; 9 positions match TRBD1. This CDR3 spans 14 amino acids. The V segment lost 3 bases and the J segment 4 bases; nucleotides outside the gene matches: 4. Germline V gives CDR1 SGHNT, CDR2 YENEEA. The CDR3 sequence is CASSLGGTGYEQYF. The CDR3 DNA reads TGTGCCAGCAGCTTGGGCGGGACAGGGTACGAGCAGTACTTC.

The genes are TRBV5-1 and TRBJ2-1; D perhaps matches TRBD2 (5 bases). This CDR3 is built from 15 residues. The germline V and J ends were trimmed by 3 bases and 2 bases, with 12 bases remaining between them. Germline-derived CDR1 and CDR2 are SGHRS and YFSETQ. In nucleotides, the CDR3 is TGCGCCAGCAGCTCGGTGCCCGGGGCCTACAATGAGCAGTTCTTC. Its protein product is CASSSVPGAYNEQFF.